This T cell receptor beta chain was found in a study of shared clonotypes between healthy human individuals. Study as a whole: Participating donors consisted of two women and three men aged 18 to 49. Overall study findings and caveats: Relative to their counterparts shared across all four donors, non-shared clonotypes exhibited diminished generation probabilities. Represented diversity, genetic and exposure-history alike, was limited by few donors.

Sequencing used immunoSEQ multiplex PCR; TCRdb keeps in-frame clones, though not all of them. The sample records a few million clones, 85% to 95% being singletons. In regard to this clone: What it recognizes is unknown.

Per germline, CDR1 MNHNS and CDR2 SASEGT. This CDR3 region has 16 residues. Trimming took 2 bases from V and 4 from J; bases not matched to a gene: 9. The chain links TRBV6-1 to TRBJ2-7, with 9 bases aligning to TRBD2. This TCR derives from a man younger than 35 in good health. Some clones in this sample may be carry-over from other donors' samples. The sample was naive CD4+ T cells from PBMCs. Subset meaning: CD45RA+ positively selected. Written as DNA, the CDR3 is TGTGCCAGCAGTGAATGGGGGCTAGCGGGAATTTACGAGCAGTACTTC. Translated, it gives CASSEWGLAGIYEQYF.